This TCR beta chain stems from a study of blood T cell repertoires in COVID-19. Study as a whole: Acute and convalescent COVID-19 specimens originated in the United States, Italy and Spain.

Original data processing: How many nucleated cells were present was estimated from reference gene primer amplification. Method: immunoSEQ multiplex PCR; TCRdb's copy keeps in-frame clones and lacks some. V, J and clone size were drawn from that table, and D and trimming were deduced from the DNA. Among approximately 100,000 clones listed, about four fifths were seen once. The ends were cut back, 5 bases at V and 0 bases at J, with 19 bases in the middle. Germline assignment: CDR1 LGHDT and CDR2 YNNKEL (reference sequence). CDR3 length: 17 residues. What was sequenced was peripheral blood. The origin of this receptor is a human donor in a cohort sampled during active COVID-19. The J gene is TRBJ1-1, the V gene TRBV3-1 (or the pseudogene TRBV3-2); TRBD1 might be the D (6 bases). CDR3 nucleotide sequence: TGTGCCAGCAGCTCCGCTATGGACAGTCCTATGAACACTGAAGCTTTCTTT. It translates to CASSSAMDSPMNTEAFF.